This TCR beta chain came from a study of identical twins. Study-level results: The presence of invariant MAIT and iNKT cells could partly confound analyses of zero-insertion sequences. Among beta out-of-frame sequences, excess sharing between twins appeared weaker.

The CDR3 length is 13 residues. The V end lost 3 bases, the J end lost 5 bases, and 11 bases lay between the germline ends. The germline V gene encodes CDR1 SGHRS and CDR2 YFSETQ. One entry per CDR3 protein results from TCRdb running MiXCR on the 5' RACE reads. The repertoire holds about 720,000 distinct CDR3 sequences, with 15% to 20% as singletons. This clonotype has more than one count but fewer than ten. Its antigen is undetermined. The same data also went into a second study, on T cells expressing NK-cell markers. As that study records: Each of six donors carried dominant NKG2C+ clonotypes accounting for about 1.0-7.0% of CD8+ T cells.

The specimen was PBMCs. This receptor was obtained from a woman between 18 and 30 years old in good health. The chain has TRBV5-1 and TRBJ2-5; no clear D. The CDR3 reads CASSWGTGETQYF. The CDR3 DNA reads TGCGCCAGCAGCTGGGGAACTGGGGAGACCCAGTACTTC.